This TCR beta chain was retrieved from a study of T cell responses to AZD1222 COVID-19 vaccine. This clone was found once. Clones were read by immunoSEQ multiplex PCR, and TCRdb kept only the in-frame ones, dropping some. Of around 140,000 clones detected, around 90% appear once; the ten largest clones hold 1.7%. Sequenced here: peripheral blood, sampled on day 0 of AZD1222 vaccination. The receptor was isolated from an adult in good health.

DNA of the CDR3: TGTGCCAGCAGCTCACGGGACAGCTCTGGAAACACCATATATTTT. The encoded protein is CASSSRDSSGNTIYF. The rearrangement links TRBV9 to TRBJ1-3, with 7 bases that match TRBD1. With 4 bases clipped from V and 0 bases from J, the junction kept 4 bases outside the gene matches. Germline CDR1 SGDLS, CDR2 YYNGEE. This CDR3 is 15 amino acids long.